Shown below are 32 T cell receptor beta chains from a single sample sequenced in a study of CD8 T cells in Susac syndrome. Random hexamers primed reverse transcription of about 0.45 to 1 ug RNA. TCRdb called the immunoSEQ multiplex PCR reads again in MiXCR, with one record for every CDR3 protein. The sample includes approximately 80,000 distinct CDR3 sequences, approximately 93% of them seen just once. What was sequenced was CD8+ T cells from PBMCs. Source of these receptors: a human donor with Susac syndrome.

This clonotype has a single count. This sequence joins TRBV20-1 and TRBJ1-2; weak D call: TRBD1 (5 bases). V was cut by 6 bases and J by 5 bases, with 16 bases left in between. Germline assignment: CDR1 DFQATT and CDR2 SNEGSKA (reference sequence). The CDR3 is 13 amino acids. The CDR3 region has the DNA TGCAGTGCCACCCTCGGGGCCCTTTATGGCTACACCTTC. It specifies CSATLGALYGYTF.

The rearrangement joins TRBV6-2 or TRBV6-3 to TRBJ2-1; tentative D call: TRBD2 (6 bases). CDR1 and CDR2 from the germline V gene are MNHEY and SVGEGT. Trimming cost V 2 bases and J 7 bases, with 15 bases left between them. The CDR3 consists of 15 residues. The CDR3 spells CASSYRDSLHNEQFF. The CDR3 nucleotides read TGTGCCAGCAGTTACCGGGACTCGCTTCATAATGAGCAGTTCTTC.

The chain combines TRBV7-6 with TRBJ2-1, with 15 bases identical to TRBD2. The V gene end was trimmed by 4 bases and the J gene end by 0 bases; junction bases not matched to a gene: 1. Germline CDR1 SGHVS, CDR2 FNYEAQ. The length of the CDR3 is 17 residues. The CDR3 DNA reads TGTGCCAGCAGCTCGGGACTAGCGGGGGGCTCCTACAATGAGCAGTTCTTC. Translation gives CASSSGLAGGSYNEQFF.

The V and J genes are TRBV6-1 and TRBJ2-7, with D tentatively TRBD1 (5 bases). Germline V gene data show CDR1 as MNHNS and CDR2 as SASEGT. V was clipped by 2 bases and J by 0 bases, with 14 bases between them. CDR3 length: 16 amino acids. CDR3 sequence reads: CASSESGPPSSYEQYF. In DNA form, the CDR3 reads TGTGCCAGCAGTGAATCAGGGCCGCCATCCTCCTACGAGCAGTACTTC.

The chain employs TRBV29-1 and TRBJ1-1; D is ambiguous. Germline CDR1 SQVTM, CDR2 ANQGSEA. CDR3 length: 12 amino acids. The CDR3 sequence is CTNNRKNTEAFF. The CDR3 DNA reads as TGCACAAACAACCGGAAAAACACTGAAGCTTTCTTT. The full variable domain, its missing parts supplied by reference TRBV29-1 and TRBJ1-1, is SAVISQKPSRDICQRGTSLTIQCQVDSQVTMMFWYRQQPGQSLTLIATANQGSEATYESGFVIDKFPISRPNLTFSTLTVSNMSPEDSSIYLCTNNRKNTEAFFGQGTRLTVV.

The chain carries TRBV1 and TRBJ2-6. TRBV1 represents a pseudogene. This CDR3 spans 18 amino acids. CDR3 coding DNA: TGCACCAGCAGTAAGGATCGTTTGTGCAAAAGTCGGGCCAACGTCCTGACTTTC. Its protein is CTSSKDRLCKSRANVLTF.

CDR3 sequence reads: CASSRGVTDTQYF. DNA of the CDR3: TGTGCCAGCAGCCGAGGGGTTACAGATACGCAGTATTTT. This chain joins TRBV5-4 and TRBJ2-3, with D perhaps being TRBD1 or TRBD2 (5 bases each). V was clipped by 4 bases and J by 3 bases, with 9 bases between them. This CDR3 region has 13 residues. Germline V gene data show CDR1 as SGHNT and CDR2 as YYREEE (reference sequence).

J is TRBJ2-3 and V is TRBV7-3; 12 bases align to TRBD1. The length of the CDR3 is 17 residues. Germline V lookup: CDR1 SGHTA, CDR2 FQGTGA. Trimming at V came to 1 base and at J to 5 bases, leaving 7 bases not matched to a gene. CDR3 nucleotides: TGTGCCAGCAGCTTAAGGGGACAGGGGGCGCGGGGAGATACGCAGTATTTT. It codes for CASSLRGQGARGDTQYF.

CDR3 bases: TGTGCCAGTAGTATACTACGACAGTTGCCCAATCAGCCCCAGCATTTT. It is translated as CASSILRQLPNQPQHF. This rearrangement joins TRBV19 to TRBJ1-5, with D tentatively TRBD1 (5 bases). The CDR3 has 16 residues. V lost 2 bases to trimming and J lost 3 bases, with 14 bases between them. Germline loops: CDR1 LNHDA, CDR2 SQIVND (reference sequence).

The V call is TRBV12-3 or TRBV12-4, the J call TRBJ1-2, with 9 bases fitting TRBD1. V shed 4 bases and J 6 bases; nucleotides not matched to a gene: 6. The CDR3 length is 14 residues. CDR3 in DNA: TGTGCCAGCAGTTATGAACAGGGGGCGGATGGCTACACCTTC. This encodes CASSYEQGADGYTF.

This clonotype was observed once. The V gene is TRBV6-6, the J gene TRBJ1-5; 8 bases fit TRBD1. The CDR3 covers 15 residues. Germline V gene lookup returns CDR1 MNHNY and CDR2 SVGAGI (reference sequence). After removal of 4 bases from V and 6 bases from J, the junction contained 8 bases not matched to a gene. As DNA, the CDR3 is TGTGCCAGCAGTTTCGGACAGGGAGGTAGTCAGCCCCAGCATTTT. Protein product: CASSFGQGGSQPQHF.

CDR3 nucleotide sequence: TGTGCCAGTAGTATTTCTTCTGGCCGCAATGAGCAGTTCTTC. The encoded protein is CASSISSGRNEQFF. The chain joins TRBV19 to TRBJ2-1; D not certain. The CDR3 covers 14 residues. V lost 3 bases to trimming and J lost 6 bases, with 12 bases between them. The germline CDR1 and CDR2 sequences are LNHDA and SQIVND (reference sequence).

The chain links TRBV4-1 to TRBJ2-1; no clear D gene. CDR1 is MGHRA and CDR2 is YSYEKL in the germline V gene. This CDR3 comprises 12 residues. Trimming removed 5 bases at V and 7 bases at J, with 9 bases between. This chain's CDR3 is CASSSLINEQFF. The CDR3 bases are TGCGCCAGCAGCTCCCTCATTAATGAGCAGTTCTTC.

CDR3 in amino acids: CASSPDPTEAFF. CDR3 in DNA: TGTGCCAGCAGCCCGGACCCGACTGAAGCTTTCTTT. V gene TRBV7-9 combines with J gene TRBJ1-1; D not certain. The CDR3 sequence is 12 residues long. V lost 5 bases and J lost 5, with 9 bases in between. CDR1 SEHNR and CDR2 FQNEAQ come from the germline V gene (reference sequence).

This chain connects TRBV20-1 to TRBJ2-2; the D gene is possibly TRBD2 (5 bases). Trimming removed 7 bases from V and 0 bases from J, with 9 bases in between. This CDR3 region has 13 residues. Germline loops: CDR1 DFQATT, CDR2 SNEGSKA (reference sequence). The CDR3 reads CSGETPNTGELFF. The CDR3 bases are TGCAGTGGGGAGACACCGAACACCGGGGAGCTGTTTTTT.

A remark on this clonotype: One end of the junction does not line up with germline, which may come from a read error. This chain uses TRBV7-8 with TRBJ1-1; D is ambiguous. This CDR3 region has 13 residues. Germline V CDR1 and CDR2: SGHVS, FQNEAQ. The CDR3 reads CPSSSPGETEAFF. The CDR3 nucleotides read TGTCCCAGCAGCTCACCTGGGGAAACTGAAGCTTTCTTT. The variable domain in full, completed from reference TRBV7-8 and TRBJ1-1, reads GAGVSQSPRYKVAKRGQDVALRCDPISGHVSLFWYQQALGQGPEFLTYFQNEAQLDKSGLPSDRFFAERPEGSVSTLKIQRTQQEDSAVYLCPSSSPGETEAFFGQGTRLTVV.

J is TRBJ1-6 and V is TRBV14; D may be TRBD1 (6 bases). The CDR3 contains 17 residues. In germline, CDR1 is SGHDN, CDR2 FVKESK. Trimming removed 0 bases at V and 6 bases at J, with 15 bases between. The CDR3: CASSQDPSQGPNSPLHF. The DNA of the CDR3 is TGTGCCAGCAGCCAAGACCCTTCACAGGGTCCTAATTCACCCCTCCACTTT.

The CDR3 bases are TGTGCCTCACGAGGCTACACCTTC. Residues: CASRGYTF. The chain recombines TRBV2 with TRBJ1-2; D ambiguous. The CDR3 length is 8 residues. Germline loops: CDR1 SNHLY, CDR2 FYNNEI. V was clipped by 11 bases and J by 8 bases, with 6 bases between them.

The chain has TRBV7-2 and TRBJ2-3; tentative D call: TRBD2 (5 bases). The CDR3 has 18 amino acids. Trimming cost V 2 bases and J 4 bases, with 22 bases left between them. Germline loops: CDR1 SGHTA, CDR2 FQGNSA. CDR3 residues: CASSLLFPSPSPPDTQYF. The CDR3 nucleotides read TGTGCCAGCAGCTTATTGTTCCCTAGCCCTAGCCCCCCAGATACGCAGTATTTT.

The J gene is TRBJ2-7, the V gene TRBV2; D is unresolved. The ends were cut back, 3 bases at V and 2 bases at J, with 8 bases in the middle. Germline V gene data show CDR1 as SNHLY and CDR2 as FYNNEI. This CDR3 contains 13 residues. The CDR3 DNA reads TGTGCCAGCAGTGAGGGTCTCGCCTACGAGCAGTACTTC. Translating it yields CASSEGLAYEQYF.

This chain joins TRBV3-1 and TRBJ2-7, with TRBD2 as a possible D gene (6 bases). CDR1 is LGHDT and CDR2 is YNNKEL in the germline V gene (reference sequence). The CDR3 sequence is 13 residues long. V was trimmed by 5 bases and J by 2 bases, leaving 10 bases between them. The chain's CDR3 is CASSWGTPYEQYF. The CDR3 DNA sequence: TGTGCCAGCAGCTGGGGGACTCCCTACGAGCAGTACTTC.

The CDR3 nucleotides read TGTGCCACCCAGCATGAGTTGGGTGAAGCTTTCTTT. This translates into CATQHELGEAFF. This sequence joins TRBV24-1 and TRBJ1-1, with D unresolved. Germline values: CDR1 KGHDR, CDR2 SFDVKD. The CDR3 totals 12 residues. Trimming left V 9 bases short and J 7 bases short, with 14 bases between.

This chain links TRBV5-1 with TRBJ2-2; tentatively, D is TRBD2 (6 bases). V was cut by 4 bases and J by 4 bases, with 26 bases left in between. The germline CDR1 and CDR2 sequences are SGHRS and YFSETQ. This CDR3 is 19 amino acids long. The DNA of the CDR3 is TGCGCCAGCAGCCAACCGATAGCGGCTACTACCCGCTCCACCGGGGAGCTGTTTTTT. Translating gives CASSQPIAATTRSTGELFF.

The V gene is TRBV7-7, the J gene TRBJ2-1, with TRBD2 matching over 7 bases. Germline CDR1 reads SSHAT; CDR2 reads FNYEAQ (reference sequence). The length of the CDR3 is 15 residues. J gave up 5 bases and V 1 base, and 5 bases lay outside the gene matches. CDR3 residues: CASSLGAGINNEQFF. In nucleotides, the CDR3 is TGTGCCAGCAGCTTAGGAGCGGGGATAAACAATGAGCAGTTCTTC.

This chain links TRBV29-1 with TRBJ2-1; D possibly matches TRBD1 or TRBD2 (5 bases each). The CDR3 loop spans 14 amino acids. From germline, CDR1 is SQVTM and CDR2 ANQGSEA. Trimming took off 3 bases at V and 0 bases at J, with 9 bases between the two ends. CDR3 nucleotide sequence: TGCAGCGTTGATCGGGGCAACTCCTACAATGAGCAGTTCTTC. Amino acids: CSVDRGNSYNEQFF.

The chain joins TRBV7-3 to TRBJ1-2; TRBD1 is a possible D gene (5 bases). V was shortened by 4 bases and J by 0 bases, with 12 bases between the two germline ends. CDR1 is SGHTA, CDR2 FQGTGA, per germline. CDR3 length: 15 residues. CDR3 coding DNA: TGTGCCAGCAGCTCCGACAGTTTCGCTAACTATGGCTACACCTTC. This sequence encodes CASSSDSFANYGYTF.

In its sample, this clonotype was seen once. The chain couples TRBV13 to TRBJ1-2; no clear D. With 8 bases removed from V and 4 bases from J, the gap between germline ends came to 14 bases. Germline CDR1 reads PRHDT; CDR2 reads FYEKMQ (reference sequence). The CDR3 runs to 13 residues. CDR3 DNA: TGTGCCAGCTCCCTCGAGAAGCGCTATGGCTACACCTTC. Translation: CASSLEKRYGYTF.

The rearrangement uses TRBV12-3 or TRBV12-4 and TRBJ2-7, with 7 bases matching TRBD2. With V trimmed by 5 bases and J by 3 bases, 10 bases remained unmatched. This CDR3 has 15 residues. CDR3 loop: CASSPSGGGVYEQYF. CDR3 DNA: TGTGCCAGCAGTCCCTCTGGCGGGGGAGTCTACGAGCAGTACTTC.

The chain is built from TRBV6-1 and TRBJ2-5; 8 nucleotides agree with TRBD1. Germline CDR1 reads MNHNS; CDR2 reads SASEGT. The CDR3 is made up of 13 amino acids. V shed 5 bases and J 3 bases; nucleotides not matched to a gene: 2. In DNA form, the CDR3 reads TGTGCCAGCAGTCCGGACAGGGAAGAGACCCAGTACTTC. It translates to CASSPDREETQYF.

V gene TRBV4-1 combines with J gene TRBJ1-1, with D uncertain. Germline loops: CDR1 MGHRA, CDR2 YSYEKL. V lost 1 base and J lost 8, with 11 bases in between. This CDR3 is built from 13 residues. CDR3 sequence: CASSQVPHREAFF. DNA of the CDR3: TGCGCCAGCAGCCAAGTTCCCCATAGGGAAGCTTTCTTT.

The chain uses TRBV4-1 and TRBJ1-1; D is unresolved. The germline V gene encodes CDR1 MGHRA and CDR2 YSYEKL. CDR3 length: 13 amino acids. V gave up 4 bases and J gave up 3 bases, with 9 bases separating them. Here the CDR3 reads CASSPSLDTEAFF. The CDR3 DNA is TGCGCCAGCAGCCCTTCCCTGGACACTGAAGCTTTCTTT.

The rearrangement uses TRBV7-9 and TRBJ2-7; D not resolved. Trimming shortened V by 1 base and J by 6 bases, and 13 bases separated the two germline ends. CDR1 is SEHNR and CDR2 is FQNEAQ in the germline V gene (reference sequence). CDR3 length: 14 residues. In DNA, the CDR3 is TGTGCCAGCAGCTTAGGCGGCGTCTCGGGCGAGCAGTACTTC. Translation: CASSLGGVSGEQYF.